The next 27 T cell receptor beta chains were all read from a single sample in a study of cytomegalovirus exposure and HLA in healthy donors (dated by TCRdb to about 2017). The method was the immunoSEQ multiplex PCR assay. For the multiplex PCR, a mixture combining 60 forward primers for TCR Vbeta segments and 13 reverse primers for TCR Jbeta segments was used. TCRdb's version of the immuneACCESS table is confined to in-frame rearrangements and falls short of the full clone set. An unresolved V gene accounts for under half of the shortfall where checked; the remainder is of unknown origin. This sample lists some 110,000 clones; less than 85% were detected once. The top ten hold around 8.2% of the sample. Input material: PBMCs. Receptors originate from a man aged 40-49 years in good health and CMV-seropositive.

The rearrangement joins TRBV7-2 to TRBJ2-3, with 7 bases matching TRBD2. Germline CDR1 and CDR2: SGHTA and FQGNSA. Trimming cost V 7 bases and J 4 bases; bases outside gene matches: 14. The CDR3 has 16 residues. The CDR3 bases are TGTGCCAGCACCCCAGGCTGGCGGGGGTCAGCAGATACGCAGTATTTT. Translation gives CASTPGWRGSADTQYF.

V and J are TRBV11-2 and TRBJ1-2; maybe TRBD1 (5 bases). The germline V gene encodes CDR1 SGHAT and CDR2 FQNNGV. Trimming left V 7 bases short and J 5 bases short, with 20 bases between. This CDR3 has 15 amino acids. Here the CDR3 DNA reads TGTGCCAGCACACCGACACCGGACATATTTTATGGCTACACCTTC. Translation: CASTPTPDIFYGYTF. The complete variable domain, with remaining parts taken from reference TRBV11-2 and TRBJ1-2, reads EAGVAQSPRYKIIEKRQSVAFWCNPISGHATLYWYQQILGQGPKLLIQFQNNGVVDDSQLPKDRFSAERLKGVDSTLKIQPAKLEDSAVYLCASTPTPDIFYGYTFGSGTRLTVV.

This clone came up a few times. The chain links TRBV5-1 to TRBJ2-2; TRBD2 agrees at 15 bases. Per germline, CDR1 SGHRS and CDR2 YFSETQ. This CDR3 contains 20 residues. V dropped 0 bases and J dropped 6; count of bases not matched to a gene: 12. The CDR3 nucleotides are TGCGCCAGCAGCTTGGCCGGCGGACTAGCGGGAGGGCCAGTCGCCGGGGAGCTGTTTTTT. It encodes CASSLAGGLAGGPVAGELFF.

This chain joins TRBV2 and TRBJ2-5, with 8 bases fitting TRBD2. The better agreement between TRBJ2-7 and the DNA end casts doubt on the J call. Germline assignment: CDR1 SNHLY and CDR2 FYNNEI. This CDR3 spans 13 amino acids. DNA for the CDR3: TGTGCCAGCAGTCCCGCAGCGGGAGTCGAGCAGTACTTC. As protein: CASSPAAGVEQYF.

The chain couples TRBV11-3 to TRBJ2-5, with 8 positions matching TRBD2. CDR1 is SGHNT and CDR2 is YENEEA in the germline V gene. J gave up 4 bases and V 3 bases, and 1 base lay outside the gene matches. This CDR3 is 13 amino acids long. CDR3 region: CASSFTSGETQYF. CDR3 nucleotide sequence: TGTGCCAGCAGCTTTACTAGCGGAGAGACCCAGTACTTC.

The chain joins TRBV7-2 to TRBJ2-5, with 10 bases matching TRBD1. The V segment lost 3 bases and the J segment 7 bases; nucleotides outside the gene matches: 8. This CDR3 comprises 15 residues. Germline CDR1 SGHTA, CDR2 FQGNSA. This CDR3 reads CASSFTGTGAMTQYF. DNA for the CDR3: TGTGCCAGCAGCTTTACCGGGACAGGGGCGATGACCCAGTACTTC.

The chain couples TRBV9 to TRBJ2-5; 7 bases are a match to TRBD2. The CDR3 spans 15 residues. CDR1 is SGDLS and CDR2 is YYNGEE in the germline V gene. Unmatched junction bases numbered 4, after V lost 0 bases and J lost 2 bases. CDR3 bases: TGTGCCAGCAGCGTAGTACCTAGCGGACAAGAGACCCAGTACTTC. This gives the protein CASSVVPSGQETQYF.

The chain combines TRBV10-3 with TRBJ1-1; D unclear. In germline, CDR1 is ENHRY, CDR2 SYGVKD. This CDR3 has 13 amino acids. V was cut by 6 bases and J by 0 bases, with 8 bases left in between. The chain's CDR3 is CAISQLMNTEAFF. The CDR3 coding sequence is TGTGCCATCAGCCAACTGATGAACACTGAAGCTTTCTTT.

The gene calls are TRBV5-4 and TRBJ2-7, with no clear D. This CDR3 contains 11 residues. Per the germline V gene, CDR1 is SGHNT and CDR2 is YYREEE (reference sequence). The V end lost 1 base, the J end lost 7 bases, and 6 bases lay between the germline ends. CDR3 in amino acids: CASSLTEEQYF. The DNA for the CDR3 is TGTGCCAGCAGCTTGACAGAGGAGCAGTACTTC. The full variable domain, in which reference TRBV5-4 and TRBJ2-7 provide the parts outside the CDR3, is ETGVTQSPTHLIKTRGQQVTLRCSSQSGHNTVSWYQQALGQGPQFIFQYYREEENGRGNFPPRFSGLQFPNYSSELNVNALELDDSALYLCASSLTEEQYFGPGTRLTVT.

This clone has more than one count but fewer than ten. The J gene is TRBJ1-2, the V gene TRBV29-1; D may be TRBD1 (6 bases). The CDR3 has 12 residues. Per germline, CDR1 SQVTM and CDR2 ANQGSEA. Deletions cut 4 bases from V and 5 bases from J, with 11 bases between. CDR3 nucleotides: TGCAGCGTTGTTGAGACAGGTTATGGCTACACCTTC. Its protein is CSVVETGYGYTF.

This clone was counted a few times. The rearrangement uses TRBV28 and TRBJ2-7, with TRBD1 matching over 9 bases. The germline CDR1 and CDR2 sequences are MDHEN and SYDVKM. CDR3 length equals 12 residues. After removal of 9 bases from V and 4 bases from J, the junction contained 4 bases not matched to a gene. CDR3 bases: TGTGCCAGTTCGGACAGGGGTTACGAGCAGTACTTC. Translating it yields CASSDRGYEQYF.

This clone was seen a few times. The J gene is TRBJ1-1, the V gene TRBV28; TRBD1 might be the D (5 bases). The CDR3 is 12 residues long. Germline CDR1 reads MDHEN; CDR2 reads SYDVKM. Between the trimmed V and J ends, which lost 3 bases and 7 bases, there was a span of 9 bases. The CDR3, as DNA: TGTGCCAGCAGTTTGGGGGGATTTGAAGCTTTCTTT. Its protein is CASSLGGFEAFF. The full variable domain, completed using reference TRBV28 and TRBJ1-1, is DVKVTQSSRYLVKRTGEKVFLECVQDMDHENMFWYRQDPGLGLRLIYFSYDVKMKEKGDIPEGYSVSREKKERFSLILESASTNQTSMYLCASSLGGFEAFFGQGTRLTVV.

The chain combines TRBV6-1 with TRBJ2-2, with 7 nucleotides matching TRBD1. Germline loops: CDR1 MNHNS, CDR2 SASEGT. V lost 7 bases and J lost 1; bases outside the gene matches: 3. CDR3 length: 14 amino acids. The DNA for the CDR3 is TGTGCCAGCACTTGGGACAGGAACACCGGGGAGCTGTTTTTT. Residues: CASTWDRNTGELFF.

In this sample, this clone turned up a few times. This chain joins TRBV4-1 and TRBJ2-5; 8 positions agree with TRBD2. The CDR3 has 15 amino acids. Germline lookup yields CDR1 MGHRA and CDR2 YSYEKL. V was pared by 4 bases and J by 5 bases, with 9 bases of the junction left unmatched. The CDR3 region has the DNA TGCGCCAGCAGCCCCCCGGGAGGGGGGGGTGAGACCCAGTACTTC. Its translation is CASSPPGGGGETQYF.

The chain joins TRBV6-5 to TRBJ2-7; D ambiguous. Trimming pared 7 bases from V and 3 bases from J, leaving 13 bases between. Germline CDR1 is MNHEY and CDR2 is SVGAGI. The CDR3 spans 13 residues. The CDR3 spells CASTPGPNYEQYF. CDR3 in DNA: TGTGCCAGCACCCCGGGTCCAAACTACGAGCAGTACTTC.

Only a few counts were recorded for this clone. This chain links TRBV19 with TRBJ2-1, with 8 bases lining up with TRBD2. Trimming took 5 bases from V and 5 from J; bases not matched to a gene: 8. This CDR3 has 15 amino acids. Germline loops: CDR1 LNHDA, CDR2 SQIVND (reference sequence). The DNA for the CDR3 is TGTGCCAGTAGTTCGGGGGGACTAGGGGACAATGAGCAGTTCTTC. It is translated as CASSSGGLGDNEQFF.

The chain combines TRBV30 with TRBJ1-4; D remains unclear. The germline CDR1 and CDR2 sequences are GTSNPN and SVGIG (reference sequence). This CDR3 has 12 amino acids. The V gene lost 4 bases and the J gene lost 8 bases, with 11 bases spanning the gap. DNA of the CDR3: TGTGCCTGGACTTTGGGAGGAGAAAAACTGTTTTTT. This sequence encodes CAWTLGGEKLFF.

This chain uses TRBV28 with TRBJ1-6; TRBD1 matches at 8 bases. The CDR3 runs to 16 residues. The germline gives CDR1 MDHEN, CDR2 SYDVKM. Germline trimming cut 6 bases from V and 0 bases from J; bases unmatched to any gene: 4. The CDR3 nucleotides are TGTGCCAGCAGGGGGGACAGGAGCTCCTATAATTCACCCCTCCACTTT. Protein sequence: CASRGDRSSYNSPLHF.

J is TRBJ2-7 and V is TRBV7-2; 10 bases line up with TRBD1. Germline CDR1 reads SGHTA; CDR2 reads FQGNSA. With V trimmed by 4 bases and J by 12 bases, 12 bases remained unmatched. The CDR3 extends over 14 amino acids. CDR3 loop: CASSSGDRGGMGYF. In nucleotides, the CDR3 is TGTGCCAGCAGCTCAGGGGACAGGGGAGGTATGGGGTACTTC.

This CDR3 is CASLLSSTDTQYF. DNA of the CDR3: TGTGCCAGCTTACTCTCTAGCACAGATACGCAGTATTTT. The chain joins TRBV2 to TRBJ2-3; D remains ambiguous. The germline V gene encodes CDR1 SNHLY and CDR2 FYNNEI. The CDR3 runs 13 residues. V lost 8 bases to trimming and J lost 0 bases, with 9 bases between them.

The chain joins TRBV9 to TRBJ2-1, with TRBD2 identical over 12 bases. The CDR3 extends over 18 amino acids. Germline loops: CDR1 SGDLS, CDR2 YYNGEE. With V trimmed by 4 bases and J by 9 bases, 17 bases remained unmatched. For the CDR3, the DNA is TGTGCCAGCAGCTCATCAGGGGGTAGGCTAGCGGGAGGGGCTGAGCAGTTCTTC. This sequence encodes CASSSSGGRLAGGAEQFF.

The rearrangement uses TRBV18 and TRBJ2-1, with 8 bases matching TRBD1. With 3 bases clipped from V and 9 bases from J, the junction kept 13 bases outside the gene matches. The CDR3 is 16 residues long. CDR1 KGHSH and CDR2 LQKENI come from the germline V gene. The DNA for the CDR3 is TGTGCCAGCTCACCCCGTACCTGGACAGGGTACGCTGAGCAGTTCTTC. This encodes CASSPRTWTGYAEQFF. Filled out from reference TRBV18 and TRBJ2-1, the complete variable domain reads NAGVMQNPRHLVRRRGQEARLRCSPMKGHSHVYWYRQLPEEGLKFMVYLQKENIIDESGMPKERFSAEFPKEGPSILRIQQVVRGDSAAYFCASSPRTWTGYAEQFFGPGTRLTVL.

J is TRBJ2-5 and V is TRBV28, with 10 nucleotides matching TRBD2. The CDR3 length is 15 residues. In germline, CDR1 is MDHEN, CDR2 SYDVKM. V lost 7 bases and J lost 1; bases outside the gene matches: 6. The CDR3 DNA reads TGTGCCAGCACTCATAGCGGGAGGCCCCAAGAGACCCAGTACTTC. This sequence encodes CASTHSGRPQETQYF. The full variable domain, with the rest looked up from reference TRBV28 and TRBJ2-5, is DVKVTQSSRYLVKRTGEKVFLECVQDMDHENMFWYRQDPGLGLRLIYFSYDVKMKEKGDIPEGYSVSREKKERFSLILESASTNQTSMYLCASTHSGRPQETQYFGPGTRLLVL.

This clone showed up just a few times. The V and J genes are TRBV11-1 and TRBJ1-1, with D uncertain. CDR3 length: 14 amino acids. Germline V gene sequence: CDR1 SGHAT, CDR2 FQDESV (reference sequence). V was shortened by 4 bases and J by 5 bases, with 14 bases between the two germline ends. CDR3 protein: CASSSSSGWTEAFF. In DNA form, the CDR3 reads TGTGCCAGCAGCTCTAGCAGTGGGTGGACTGAAGCTTTCTTT.

The chain couples TRBV7-8 to TRBJ2-1, with D tentatively TRBD2 (6 bases). V lost 4 bases to trimming and J lost 9 bases, with 10 bases between them. The V gene's germline CDR1 is SGHVS and CDR2 FQNEAQ. The CDR3 has 12 amino acids. The CDR3 DNA reads as TGTGCCAGCAGCTCACGGGAGCTTGAGCAGTTCTTC. Translation: CASSSRELEQFF.

The chain employs TRBV7-2 and TRBJ2-1, with 11 bases matching TRBD2. The CDR3 sequence is 16 residues long. The V and J ends lost 5 bases and 7 bases, in that order; junction bases with no gene match: 10. Per germline, CDR1 SGHTA and CDR2 FQGNSA. This chain's CDR3 is CASSHGTSGSRNEQFF. CDR3 DNA: TGTGCCAGCAGCCACGGTACTAGCGGGAGTAGGAATGAGCAGTTCTTC. Combining the CDR3 with reference TRBV7-2 and TRBJ2-1 gives the whole variable domain GAGVSQSPSNKVTEKGKDVELRCDPISGHTALYWYRQSLGQGLEFLIYFQGNSAPDKSGLPSDRFSAERTGGSVSTLTIQRTQQEDSAVYLCASSHGTSGSRNEQFFGPGTRLTVL.

The rearrangement joins TRBV7-3 to TRBJ1-5; TRBD1 matches at 10 bases. Germline trimming cut 2 bases from V and 2 bases from J; bases unmatched to any gene: 12. CDR3 size: 19 residues. CDR1 is SGHTA and CDR2 is FQGTGA in the germline V gene. The CDR3 bases are TGTGCCAGCAGCTTATCGGGGGGGGACAGGGGATTTTGCAATCAGCCCCAGCATTTT. It specifies CASSLSGGDRGFCNQPQHF.